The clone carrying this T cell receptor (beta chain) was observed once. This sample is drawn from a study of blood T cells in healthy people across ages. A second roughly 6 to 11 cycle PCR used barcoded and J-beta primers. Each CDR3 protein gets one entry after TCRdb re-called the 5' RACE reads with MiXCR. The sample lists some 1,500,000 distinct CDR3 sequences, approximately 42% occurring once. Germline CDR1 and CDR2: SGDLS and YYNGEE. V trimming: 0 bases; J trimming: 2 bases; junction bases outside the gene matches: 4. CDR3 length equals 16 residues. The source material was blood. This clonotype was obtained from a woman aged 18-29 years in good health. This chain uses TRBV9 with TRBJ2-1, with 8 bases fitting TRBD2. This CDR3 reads CASSVGVGGAYNEQFF. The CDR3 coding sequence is TGTGCCAGCAGCGTAGGAGTCGGGGGGGCCTACAATGAGCAGTTCTTC.